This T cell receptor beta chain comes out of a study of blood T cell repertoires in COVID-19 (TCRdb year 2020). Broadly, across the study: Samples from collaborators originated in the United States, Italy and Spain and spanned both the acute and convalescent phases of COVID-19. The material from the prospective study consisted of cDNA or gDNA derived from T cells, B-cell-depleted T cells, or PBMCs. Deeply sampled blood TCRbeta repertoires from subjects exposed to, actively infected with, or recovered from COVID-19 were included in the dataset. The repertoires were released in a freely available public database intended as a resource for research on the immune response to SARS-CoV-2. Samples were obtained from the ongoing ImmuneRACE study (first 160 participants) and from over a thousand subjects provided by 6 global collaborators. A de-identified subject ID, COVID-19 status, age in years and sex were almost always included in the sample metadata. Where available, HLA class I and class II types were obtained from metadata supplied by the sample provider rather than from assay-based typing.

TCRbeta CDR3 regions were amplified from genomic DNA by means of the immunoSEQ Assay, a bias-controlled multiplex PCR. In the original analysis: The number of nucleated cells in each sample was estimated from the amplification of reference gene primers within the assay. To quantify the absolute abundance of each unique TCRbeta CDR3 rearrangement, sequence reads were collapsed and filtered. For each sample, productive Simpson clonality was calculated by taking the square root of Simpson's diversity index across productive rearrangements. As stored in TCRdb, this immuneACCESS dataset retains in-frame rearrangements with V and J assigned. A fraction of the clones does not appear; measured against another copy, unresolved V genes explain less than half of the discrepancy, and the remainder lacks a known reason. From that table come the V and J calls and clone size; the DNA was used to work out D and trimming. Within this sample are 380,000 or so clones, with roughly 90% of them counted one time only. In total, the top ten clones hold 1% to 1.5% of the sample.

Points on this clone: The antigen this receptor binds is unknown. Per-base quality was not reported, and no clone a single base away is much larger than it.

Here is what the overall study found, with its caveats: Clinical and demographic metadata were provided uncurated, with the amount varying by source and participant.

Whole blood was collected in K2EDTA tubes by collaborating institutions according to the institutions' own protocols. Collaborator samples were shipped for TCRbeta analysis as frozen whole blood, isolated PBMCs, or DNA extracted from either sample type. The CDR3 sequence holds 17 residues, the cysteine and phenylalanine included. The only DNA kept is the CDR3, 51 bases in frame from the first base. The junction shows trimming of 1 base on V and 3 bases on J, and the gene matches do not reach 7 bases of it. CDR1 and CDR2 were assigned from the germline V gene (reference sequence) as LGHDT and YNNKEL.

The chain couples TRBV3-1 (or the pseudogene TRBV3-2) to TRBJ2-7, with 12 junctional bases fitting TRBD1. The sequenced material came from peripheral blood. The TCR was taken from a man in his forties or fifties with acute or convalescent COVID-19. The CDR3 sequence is CASSQALGQGAFYEQYF. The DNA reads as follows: TGTGCCAGCAGCCAAGCCCTGGGACAGGGGGCTTTCTACGAGCAGTACTTC.